This T cell receptor (beta chain) was captured in a study of blood T cell repertoires in COVID-19. Overall study: Both acute and convalescent COVID-19 samples were obtained from the United States, Italy and Spain. T cells, B-cell-depleted T cells, or PBMCs supplied cDNA or gDNA.

The germline V gene encodes CDR1 MGHRA and CDR2 YSYEKL. This CDR3 is built from 15 residues. Germline trimming cut 1 base from V and 7 bases from J; bases unmatched to any gene: 4. Some clones are missing from TCRdb's copy, which holds only in-frame ones; the method was immunoSEQ multiplex PCR. The sample holds some 200,000 clones; nearly 90% are singletons and the top ten take 20% to 25%. The rearrangement joins TRBV4-1 to TRBJ1-2; 12 bases agree with TRBD1. The TCR originated in a man aged 55 to 70 with active or convalescent COVID-19. Sequencing was carried out using peripheral blood. CDR3 loop: CASSQVGTGGSGYTF. CDR3 coding DNA: TGCGCCAGCAGCCAAGTCGGGACAGGGGGCTCTGGCTACACCTTC.